Given below is one TCR beta chain in context. Antigen unknown. No fewer than 6.5 million PBMCs went into each sample. These data are taken from a study of blood T cells in healthy people across ages. General study findings and limits: Roughly linearly, TCR beta diversity per million T cells fell as age increased. Unknown CMV status may confound age-related changes in expanded clones.

Germline-derived CDR1 and CDR2 are MDHEN and SYDVKM. CDR3 length: 16 residues. Combining a sample-barcoded 5' primer with a J-beta primer mix, a second PCR ran for roughly 6 to 11 cycles. A template-switch adaptor with 12 random nucleotides tagged each cDNA molecule. TCRdb redid the calling of the 5' RACE reads with MiXCR, one entry per CDR3 protein. The sample includes more than 800,000 distinct CDR3 sequences, 45% of them seen just once. The genes are TRBV28 and TRBJ2-7; 7 bases line up with TRBD1. Judging by the DNA end, TRBJ2-5 fits better; the J call may be wrong. The sequence was collected from a woman in her sixties or seventies in good health. Sequences were obtained from blood. The CDR3 DNA follows: TGTGCCAGCAGTTTCCCCACAGGGGAATGGGGAGAGACCCAGTACTTC. Translated: CASSFPTGEWGETQYF.